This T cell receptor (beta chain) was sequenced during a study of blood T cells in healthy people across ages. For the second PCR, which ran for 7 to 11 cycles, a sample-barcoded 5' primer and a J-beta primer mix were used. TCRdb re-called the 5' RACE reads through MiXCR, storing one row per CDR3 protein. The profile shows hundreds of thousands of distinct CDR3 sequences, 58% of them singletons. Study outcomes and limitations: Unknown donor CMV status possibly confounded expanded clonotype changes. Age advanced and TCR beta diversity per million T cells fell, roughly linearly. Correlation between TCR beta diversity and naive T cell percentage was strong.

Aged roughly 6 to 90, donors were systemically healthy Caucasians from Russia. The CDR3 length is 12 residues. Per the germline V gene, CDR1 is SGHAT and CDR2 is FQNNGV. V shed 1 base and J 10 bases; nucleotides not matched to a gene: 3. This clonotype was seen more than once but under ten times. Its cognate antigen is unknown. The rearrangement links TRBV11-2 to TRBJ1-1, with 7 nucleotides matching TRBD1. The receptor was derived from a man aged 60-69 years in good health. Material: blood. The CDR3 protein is CASSLGQGGAFF. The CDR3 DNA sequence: TGTGCCAGCAGCTTAGGGCAGGGGGGAGCTTTCTTT.